The next 27 T cell receptor beta chains were all read from a single sample in a study of cytomegalovirus exposure and HLA in healthy donors. Some clones are missing from TCRdb's copy, which holds only in-frame ones; the method was immunoSEQ multiplex PCR. The data show hundreds of thousands of clones, roughly nine tenths seen once. Source material: PBMCs. These receptors were collected from a young man in good health and CMV-seropositive.

The chain employs TRBV6-1 and TRBJ1-2, with D possibly matching TRBD1 (5 bases). The V end was cut by 2 bases, the J end by 5 bases, with 9 bases between. Germline CDR1 is MNHNS and CDR2 is SASEGT. CDR3 length: 13 amino acids. The CDR3 spells CASSEQGDYGYTF. The CDR3 coding sequence is TGTGCCAGCAGTGAACAAGGGGATTATGGCTACACCTTC.

The genes are TRBV2 and TRBJ1-1, with a tentative D call TRBD1 (6 bases). Trimming shortened V by 4 bases and J by 4 bases, and 7 bases separated the two germline ends. Germline CDR1 reads SNHLY; CDR2 reads FYNNEI. The CDR3 runs 12 residues. The CDR3 sequence: CASSAGATEAFF. CDR3 DNA: TGTGCCAGCAGTGCGGGGGCCACTGAAGCTTTCTTT.

The genes are TRBV12-5 and TRBJ2-2; D not certain. This CDR3 is built from 16 residues. In germline, CDR1 is LGHNT, CDR2 FRNRAP. With 0 bases removed from V and 0 bases from J, the gap between germline ends came to 8 bases. The CDR3 here is CASGLVHAANTGELFF. The CDR3 bases are TGTGCTAGTGGTTTGGTACACGCAGCGAACACCGGGGAGCTGTTTTTT.

This sequence joins TRBV28 and TRBJ1-1; D may be TRBD1 (6 bases). The V end lost 5 bases, the J end lost 11 bases, and 15 bases lay between the germline ends. The CDR3 sequence is 12 residues long. The germline V gene has CDR1 MDHEN and CDR2 SYDVKM. The CDR3 spells CASSIQGWYAFF. In DNA, the CDR3 is TGTGCCAGCAGTATTCAGGGGTGGTACGCTTTCTTT.

The genes are TRBV18 and TRBJ2-7; 8 bases fit TRBD1. CDR3 length: 14 residues. The germline gives CDR1 KGHSH, CDR2 LQKENI. V shed 4 bases and J 6 bases; nucleotides not matched to a gene: 8. The CDR3 loop reads CASSHPDRAIEQYF. As DNA, the CDR3 is TGTGCCAGCTCACACCCGGACAGGGCGATCGAGCAGTACTTC.

This chain connects TRBV4-3 to TRBJ2-1; tentatively, D is TRBD2 (5 bases). V was pared by 4 bases and J by 1 base, with 14 bases between. Per germline, CDR1 LGHNA and CDR2 YSLEER. This CDR3 has 16 amino acids. CDR3 DNA: TGCGCCAGCAGCCTCGCTAGCCACGCGTCCTACAATGAGCAGTTCTTC. Residues: CASSLASHASYNEQFF.

V usage is TRBV4-1 and J usage is TRBJ1-4; D gene uncertain. The V gene lost 2 bases and the J gene lost 3 bases, with 13 bases spanning the gap. The CDR3 covers 16 residues. CDR1 and CDR2 (germline): MGHRA, YSYEKL. The CDR3 DNA reads as TGCGCCAGCAGCCAAATGTCCGGGATCCCTAATGAAAAACTGTTTTTT. Translating it yields CASSQMSGIPNEKLFF.

This clone showed up just once. This chain links TRBV6-1 with TRBJ1-1, with unresolved D. From germline, CDR1 is MNHNS and CDR2 SASEGT. This CDR3 contains 20 residues. Between the trimmed V and J ends, which lost 0 bases and 3 bases, there was a span of 26 bases. CDR3 sequence (DNA): TGTGCCAGCAGTGAAGCGAATCTGTGGGGTCAGACCCCTAGGGACACTGAAGCTTTCTTT. It encodes CASSEANLWGQTPRDTEAFF.

The chain has TRBV29-1 and TRBJ2-7, with D unresolved. V shed 4 bases and J shed 2 bases, with 9 bases lying between them. Germline loops: CDR1 SQVTM, CDR2 ANQGSEA. This CDR3 has 12 residues. CDR3 sequence (DNA): TGCAGCGTTGCGGCAGGACCCTACGAGCAGTACTTC. Amino acids: CSVAAGPYEQYF.

This clone showed up just once. The genes are TRBV28 and TRBJ1-5; possible D gene TRBD1, 6 bases. From germline, CDR1 is MDHEN and CDR2 SYDVKM. Trimming took 7 bases from V and 0 from J, leaving 16 bases between them. The CDR3 is made up of 16 amino acids. The CDR3 DNA follows: TGTGCCAGCATCCCAGGGACATTCGATAGCAATCAGCCCCAGCATTTT. This translates into CASIPGTFDSNQPQHF.

This chain connects TRBV2 to TRBJ2-1, with D possibly matching TRBD1 (6 bases). Germline V gene sequence: CDR1 SNHLY, CDR2 FYNNEI. The V gene lost 11 bases and the J gene lost 5 bases, with 16 bases spanning the gap. The CDR3 runs 13 residues. CDR3 residues: CAFSGDKHNEQFF. CDR3 nucleotide sequence: TGTGCCTTTTCTGGGGACAAGCACAATGAGCAGTTCTTC.

The chain employs TRBV9 and TRBJ2-3; 10 bases are a match to TRBD2. The CDR3 spans 16 residues. The J segment lost 5 bases and the V segment lost 0 bases, leaving 6 bases of the junction unmatched. CDR1 and CDR2 (germline): SGDLS, YYNGEE. The CDR3: CASSVGLAGVGDTQYF. CDR3 coding DNA: TGTGCCAGCAGCGTAGGTCTAGCGGGGGTAGGAGATACGCAGTATTTT.

The genes are TRBV29-1 and TRBJ2-2; D possibly corresponds to TRBD2 (8 bases). Germline loops: CDR1 SQVTM, CDR2 ANQGSEA. The CDR3 loop spans 14 amino acids. V lost 6 bases and J 7 bases, leaving 18 bases between the germline ends. The CDR3, as DNA: TGCAGCGTCCCAGGGGGACTAGGTATCGGGGAGCTGTTTTTT. As protein: CSVPGGLGIGELFF.

The chain uses TRBV27 and TRBJ2-7, with 10 bases lining up with TRBD1. This CDR3 is 16 amino acids long. V lost 5 bases to trimming and J lost 2 bases; unmatched junction nucleotides: 9. CDR1 is MNHEY, CDR2 SMNVEV, per germline (reference sequence). DNA for the CDR3: TGTGCCAGCAGTATCACCGGGACAGGGGACACCTACGAGCAGTACTTC. Protein product: CASSITGTGDTYEQYF.

The J gene is TRBJ2-7, the V gene TRBV7-2; possibly TRBD1 or TRBD2 for D (5 bases each). Germline V lookup: CDR1 SGHTA, CDR2 FQGNSA. This CDR3 contains 14 residues. Trimming cost V 4 bases and J 0 bases, with 10 bases left between them. The DNA of the CDR3 is TGTGCCAGCAGCTCCTCGGGGCTCTCCTACGAGCAGTACTTC. Its translation: CASSSSGLSYEQYF.

The chain combines TRBV6-4 with TRBJ2-3; 8 nucleotides line up with TRBD2. V lost 2 bases, J lost 2 bases, and 3 bases stayed unmatched. CDR3 length: 15 amino acids. In germline, CDR1 is MRHNA, CDR2 SNTAGT. The CDR3 coding sequence is TGTGCCAGCAGTGACGGAGCGGGAGACACAGATACGCAGTATTTT. Translated: CASSDGAGDTDTQYF.

V and J are TRBV4-2 and TRBJ2-7; a weak D match, TRBD2 (6 bases). This CDR3 has 15 residues. CDR1 is LGHNA and CDR2 is YNFKEQ in the germline V gene. Trimming left V 2 bases short and J 2 bases short, with 13 bases between. CDR3 residues: CASSQRRDSTYEQYF. CDR3 DNA sequence: TGTGCCAGCAGCCAACGGCGGGACTCCACCTACGAGCAGTACTTC.

The CDR3 nucleotides read TGTGCCAGCAGGGGTACAGGAGCCGAAGCTTTCTTT. Its translation: CASRGTGAEAFF. The chain has TRBV7-2 and TRBJ1-1; D is perhaps TRBD1 (5 bases). V was clipped by 6 bases and J by 8 bases, with 13 bases between them. Germline CDR1 SGHTA, CDR2 FQGNSA. The CDR3 loop spans 12 amino acids.

The CDR3 sequence is CASRGGAYNEQFF. The CDR3 region has the DNA TGTGCCAGCCGTGGGGGAGCCTACAATGAGCAGTTCTTC. The chain uses TRBV6-5 and TRBJ2-1; D may match TRBD1 or TRBD2 (5 bases each). The V gene lost 8 bases and the J gene lost 2 bases, with 10 bases spanning the gap. Germline V gene sequence: CDR1 MNHEY, CDR2 SVGAGI. This CDR3 comprises 13 residues.

This chain joins TRBV18 and TRBJ1-4, with D possibly TRBD1 on 5 matching bases. V was clipped by 2 bases and J by 10 bases, with 14 bases between them. This CDR3 comprises 14 residues. The V gene's germline CDR1 is KGHSH and CDR2 LQKENI. CDR3 bases: TGTGCCAGCTCACCAGGGCAGGGAACTACAAAACTGTTTTTT. Its protein product is CASSPGQGTTKLFF.

This chain links TRBV2 with TRBJ2-7; 7 nucleotides line up with TRBD2. Trimming removed 6 bases from V and 0 bases from J; junction bases left unmatched: 5. CDR1 and CDR2 from the germline V gene are SNHLY and FYNNEI. The CDR3 has 14 residues. In nucleotides, the CDR3 is TGTGCCAGCAGAGACCGGGACTACTCCTACGAGCAGTACTTC. Translation gives CASRDRDYSYEQYF.

This chain connects TRBV30 to TRBJ2-7; 9 nucleotides align to TRBD1. V dropped 3 bases and J dropped 6; count of bases not matched to a gene: 9. The germline V gene has CDR1 GTSNPN and CDR2 SVGIG (reference sequence). This CDR3 is built from 14 residues. The CDR3 loop reads CAWRRPGQGGEQYF. DNA of the CDR3: TGTGCCTGGAGGCGCCCGGGACAGGGAGGCGAGCAGTACTTC.

J is TRBJ2-1 and V is TRBV28, with unresolved D. V dropped 3 bases and J dropped 3 bases, with 9 bases sitting between them. The CDR3 runs 14 residues. Germline V gene sequence: CDR1 MDHEN, CDR2 SYDVKM. For the CDR3, the DNA is TGTGCCAGCAGTTTGGAAGCGTTCTACAATGAGCAGTTCTTC. This codes for CASSLEAFYNEQFF.

J is TRBJ2-3 and V is TRBV2; a weak D match, TRBD2 (7 bases). Germline V CDR1 and CDR2: SNHLY, FYNNEI. The CDR3 spans 15 residues. Trimming cost V 3 bases and J 2 bases, with 12 bases left between them. CDR3 loop: CASSDMGGLTDTQYF. The CDR3 nucleotides read TGTGCCAGCAGTGATATGGGGGGGCTCACAGATACGCAGTATTTT. Looking up the rest from reference TRBV2 and TRBJ2-3 gives the full variable domain: EPEVTQTPSHQVTQMGQEVILRCVPISNHLYFYWYRQILGQKVEFLVSFYNNEISEKSEIFDDQFSVERPDGSNFTLKIRSTKLEDSAMYFCASSDMGGLTDTQYFGPGTRLTVL.

The rearrangement joins TRBV6-5 to TRBJ2-7; 10 bases align to TRBD1. V shed 6 bases and J 5 bases; nucleotides not matched to a gene: 7. The CDR3 is 14 amino acids. Germline V gene data show CDR1 as MNHEY and CDR2 as SVGAGI. CDR3 amino acids: CASRDRGSLHEQYF. The CDR3 bases are TGTGCCAGCAGGGACAGGGGGAGCCTCCACGAGCAGTACTTC.

The chain recombines TRBV4-2 with TRBJ2-1; D is undetermined. Germline V CDR1 and CDR2: LGHNA, YNFKEQ. The CDR3 loop spans 11 amino acids. Trimming stripped 1 base from V and 6 bases from J, with 1 base between. The CDR3 sequence is CASSQGNEQFF. CDR3 bases: TGTGCCAGCAGCCAAGGCAATGAGCAGTTCTTC.

The chain recombines TRBV7-2 with TRBJ2-7; D is possibly TRBD1 or TRBD2 (5 bases each). The CDR3 is made up of 15 amino acids. Trimming removed 0 bases from V and 2 bases from J, with 11 bases in between. Germline V gene lookup returns CDR1 SGHTA and CDR2 FQGNSA. As DNA, the CDR3 is TGTGCCAGCAGCTTAGCCCGTGGGGGAACCTACGAGCAGTACTTC. Its protein product is CASSLARGGTYEQYF.